One sample yielded the 22 T cell receptor beta chains listed below, sequenced in a study of identical twins. TCRdb re-analysed the 5' RACE reads in MiXCR, keeping a single row per CDR3 protein. The sample consists of nearly 250,000 distinct CDR3 sequences, 5.5% to 7% of them appearing once. The same data also contributed to another study, on yellow fever vaccine responses in identical twins.

The sample was memory (CD45RO+) T cells sorted from blood. The receptors were sampled from a woman younger than 30 in good health.

This clonotype came up many times. V usage is TRBV20-1 and J usage is TRBJ2-1, with unresolved D. The CDR3 extends over 14 amino acids. Germline loops: CDR1 DFQATT, CDR2 SNEGSKA (reference sequence). V lost 1 base, J lost 4 bases, and 11 bases lay in between. The CDR3 nucleotides are TGCAGTGCTAGAGGTCGTAACAGATACAATGAGCAGTTCTTC. Translated: CSARGRNRYNEQFF.

This clonotype occurred many times. This rearrangement joins TRBV12-3 or TRBV12-4 to TRBJ1-4, with unresolved D. The CDR3 sequence is 13 residues long. V lost 6 bases to trimming and J lost 7 bases, with 12 bases between them. CDR3 sequence reads: CASSPGRGEKLFF. CDR3 coding DNA: TGTGCCAGCAGCCCGGGTCGGGGTGAAAAACTGTTTTTT.

The rearrangement joins TRBV11-2 to TRBJ2-7; D may be TRBD1 (5 bases). Germline values: CDR1 SGHAT, CDR2 FQNNGV. The CDR3 is 14 amino acids. V was trimmed by 5 bases and J by 9 bases, leaving 20 bases between them. The CDR3 sequence is CASSPPGSVGGQYF. Written as DNA, the CDR3 is TGTGCCAGCAGCCCTCCAGGGTCAGTTGGTGGGCAGTACTTC.

This clonotype was counted between two and nine times. This sequence joins TRBV6-1 and TRBJ2-5; unclear D gene. Trimming cost V 6 bases and J 1 base, with 18 bases left between them. Germline values: CDR1 MNHNS, CDR2 SASEGT. The CDR3 extends over 16 amino acids. The CDR3 loop is CASRKTQGSTQETQYF. CDR3 nucleotides: TGTGCCAGCAGGAAAACACAAGGTTCAACCCAAGAGACCCAGTACTTC.

This clonotype was seen only a few times. The chain uses TRBV27 and TRBJ1-4; D is ambiguous. This CDR3 comprises 15 residues. V was shortened by 1 base and J by 8 bases, with 14 bases between the two germline ends. Germline CDR1 and CDR2: MNHEY and SMNVEV (reference sequence). Written as DNA, the CDR3 is TGTGCCAGCAGTTTATATGGAGCCCGGCCCGAAAAACTGTTTTTT. It yields the protein CASSLYGARPEKLFF.

The CDR3 sequence: CSARSGTGSRGYTF. The CDR3 DNA follows: TGCAGTGCTAGATCCGGGACAGGGTCTAGGGGCTACACCTTC. The rearrangement uses TRBV20-1 and TRBJ1-2; 9 positions match TRBD1. CDR1 and CDR2 (germline): DFQATT, SNEGSKA (reference sequence). The V and J ends lost 2 bases and 8 bases, in that order; junction bases with no gene match: 9. The CDR3 is 14 residues long.

This clonotype was detected a few times. The rearrangement joins TRBV7-9 to TRBJ2-1, with TRBD2 identical over 7 bases. Germline V gives CDR1 SEHNR, CDR2 FQNEAQ (reference sequence). The CDR3 extends over 15 amino acids. V was pared by 5 bases and J by 6 bases, with 10 bases of the junction left unmatched. CDR3 amino acids: CASSPAGLGANEQFF. The CDR3 DNA follows: TGTGCCAGCAGCCCAGCTGGACTAGGGGCCAATGAGCAGTTCTTC.

This clonotype was observed a few times. The genes are TRBV10-2 and TRBJ2-1; 10 bases are shared with TRBD2. This CDR3 spans 14 amino acids. Germline CDR1 and CDR2: WSHSY and SAAADI. With 5 bases clipped from V and 8 bases from J, the junction kept 6 bases outside the gene matches. The CDR3 DNA reads TGCGCCAGCAGTTCTGAGCGGGGGGGCCATGAGCAGTTCTTC. Translated: CASSSERGGHEQFF.

This clonotype was counted only a few times. The rearrangement joins TRBV7-6 to TRBJ2-5; TRBD2 matches at 9 bases. Losses at the gene ends were 1 base for V and 5 bases for J; bases not matched to a gene: 2. The CDR3 loop spans 14 amino acids. Germline V lookup: CDR1 SGHVS, CDR2 FNYEAQ. CDR3 DNA: TGTGCCAGCAGCTTAGGTAGCGGGAGTGAGACCCAGTACTTC. Encoded protein: CASSLGSGSETQYF. The variable domain in full, with the rest retrieved from reference TRBV7-6 and TRBJ2-5, is GAGVSQSPRYKVTKRGQDVALRCDPISGHVSLYWYRQALGQGPEFLTYFNYEAQQDKSGLPNDRFSAERPEGSISTLTIQRTEQRDSAMYRCASSLGSGSETQYFGPGTRLLVL.

Many counts were recorded for this clonotype. CDR3 in amino acids: CASSLLAGGIRTEAFF. The CDR3 region has the DNA TGTGCCAGCAGCTTACTGGCAGGGGGGATTCGTACTGAAGCTTTCTTT. The chain recombines TRBV7-8 with TRBJ1-1; 7 nucleotides line up with TRBD1. CDR1 SGHVS and CDR2 FQNEAQ come from the germline V gene. The trim removed 2 bases at V and 5 bases at J, leaving 11 bases unmatched. The CDR3 has 16 residues.

This clonotype was seen many times. The chain is built from TRBV7-9 and TRBJ1-2, with D tentatively TRBD1 (5 bases). In germline, CDR1 is SEHNR, CDR2 FQNEAQ (reference sequence). This CDR3 is built from 12 residues. V shed 4 bases and J shed 6 bases, with 9 bases lying between them. CDR3 sequence reads: CASSSRGDGYTF. The CDR3 DNA sequence: TGTGCCAGCAGCTCGAGGGGTGATGGCTACACCTTC.

This clonotype was seen only a few times. This chain joins TRBV29-1 and TRBJ2-3; D is ambiguous. This CDR3 spans 10 amino acids. The V end was cut by 3 bases, the J end by 5 bases, with 3 bases between. CDR1 SQVTM and CDR2 ANQGSEA come from the germline V gene. CDR3 bases: TGCAGCGTTGATGGAGATACGCAGTATTTT. Translating gives CSVDGDTQYF.

This chain links TRBV25-1 with TRBJ1-2; TRBD1 agrees at 10 bases. V dropped 10 bases and J dropped 5; count of bases not matched to a gene: 1. CDR3 length equals 11 residues. Germline V CDR1 and CDR2: MGHDK, SYGVNS. The CDR3 nucleotides are TGTGCCACGGGACAGGGGTATGGCTACACCTTC. The encoded protein is CATGQGYGYTF.

This clonotype was detected only a few times. The genes are TRBV5-5 and TRBJ2-5; D remains ambiguous. The CDR3 sequence is 14 residues long. Germline CDR1 SGHKS, CDR2 YYEKEE (reference sequence). Between the trimmed V and J ends, which lost 1 base and 1 base, there was a span of 8 bases. CDR3 protein: CASSLYHTQETQYF. CDR3 coding DNA: TGTGCCAGCAGCTTGTACCACACCCAAGAGACCCAGTACTTC. Using reference TRBV5-5 and TRBJ2-5 for the parts outside the CDR3, the full variable domain is DAGVTQSPTHLIKTRGQQVTLRCSPISGHKSVSWYQQVLGQGPQFIFQYYEKEERGRGNFPDRFSARQFPNYSSELNVNALLLGDSALYLCASSLYHTQETQYFGPGTRLLVL.

There are a few counts of this clonotype. The V call is TRBV29-1, the J call TRBJ1-2; 7 bases fit TRBD1. Germline CDR1 is SQVTM and CDR2 is ANQGSEA. The CDR3 runs to 14 residues. Trimming took 4 bases from V and 13 from J; bases not matched to a gene: 18. CDR3 sequence (DNA): TGCAGCGTTGTCGGCGGGGACAGTGCTTTTTCTGGCACCTTC. Translation: CSVVGGDSAFSGTF.

This chain joins TRBV5-6 and TRBJ2-7; D is possibly TRBD2 (5 bases). Germline V gene data show CDR1 as SGHDT and CDR2 as YYEEEE. Trimming left V 4 bases short and J 3 bases short, with 29 bases between. The CDR3 runs to 19 residues. CDR3 nucleotide sequence: TGTGCCAGCAGCCTCGGGGTCCTGGCTAGCCGGAGGATGGTCTACGAGCAGTACGTC. This codes for CASSLGVLASRRMVYEQYV.

In its sample, this clonotype was seen a few times. The chain joins TRBV6-5 to TRBJ2-2, with 11 nucleotides matching TRBD2. V gave up 2 bases and J gave up 0 bases; unmatched junction bases: 5. CDR3 length equals 18 residues. Germline CDR1 and CDR2: MNHEY and SVGAGI. The CDR3 bases are TGTGCCAGCAGTTACAGGACTAGCGGGCTCGCGAACACCGGGGAGCTGTTTTTT. Its protein product is CASSYRTSGLANTGELFF.

The J gene is TRBJ2-1, the V gene TRBV5-8, with TRBD2 identical over 9 bases. The length of the CDR3 is 16 residues. The ends lost 4 bases at V and 2 bases at J; junction bases unmatched: 7. CDR1 SGHTS and CDR2 YDEGEE come from the germline V gene. The chain's CDR3 is CASSKRAGGTYNEQFF. In DNA, the CDR3 is TGTGCCAGCAGCAAAAGAGCGGGAGGAACCTACAATGAGCAGTTCTTC.

The V gene is TRBV2, the J gene TRBJ2-5; D unclear. V was clipped by 7 bases and J by 1 base, with 4 bases between them. Germline CDR1 and CDR2: SNHLY and FYNNEI. This CDR3 has 11 residues. CDR3 in amino acids: CASKIQETQYF. The CDR3 bases are TGTGCCAGCAAAATCCAAGAGACCCAGTACTTC.

This rearrangement joins TRBV5-6 to TRBJ1-2, with D possibly TRBD1 on 6 matching bases. The ends were cut back, 4 bases at V and 4 bases at J, with 11 bases in the middle. The CDR3 totals 13 residues. Germline assignment: CDR1 SGHDT and CDR2 YYEEEE. CDR3 DNA sequence: TGTGCCAGCAGCAGCAACAGGGCCTATGGCTACACCTTC. It is translated as CASSSNRAYGYTF.

The V and J genes are TRBV10-3 and TRBJ2-1; 8 bases are a match to TRBD2. CDR1 and CDR2 from the germline V gene are ENHRY and SYGVKD. This CDR3 is built from 16 residues. J lost 0 bases, V lost 7 bases, and 8 bases had no gene match. Here the CDR3 reads CAIKDSSGNSYNEQFF. Written as DNA, the CDR3 is TGTGCCATCAAGGATAGTAGCGGGAACTCCTACAATGAGCAGTTCTTC.

The chain is built from TRBV20-1 and TRBJ2-5; D might be TRBD2 (7 bases). The CDR3 is made up of 14 amino acids. Germline CDR1 is DFQATT and CDR2 is SNEGSKA (reference sequence). The V gene lost 0 bases and the J gene lost 5 bases, with 13 bases spanning the gap. The CDR3 sequence is CSARDGGAPETQYF. The CDR3 DNA reads TGCAGTGCTAGAGATGGGGGGGCGCCTGAGACCCAGTACTTC.